Following are 24 T cell receptor beta chains from one sample sequenced in a study of T-cell reconstitution after alpha-beta-depleted transplantation in children. As it was prepared, the TCRbeta library received unique molecular identifiers. TCRdb ran MiXCR on the PCR reads and lists one entry per CDR3 protein. The repertoire holds approximately 230,000 distinct CDR3 sequences, with more than 20% as singletons. The sequencing here drew on PBMCs, mostly from graft donor cells, taken 360 days after TCRalphabeta/CD19-depleted stem cell transplant. These receptor sequences come from a female patient aged 2-9 years who had a stem cell transplant for congenital amegakaryocytic thrombocytopenia, so the T cells may come from the graft donor.

This clonotype was seen many times. V and J are TRBV28 and TRBJ2-7; 7 nucleotides line up with TRBD2. This CDR3 is built from 16 residues. V lost 6 bases, J lost 4 bases, and 15 bases stayed unmatched. Germline CDR1 is MDHEN and CDR2 is SYDVKM. CDR3 nucleotides: TGTGCCAGCAGGGGTTGGACTAGGACGGATGAATACGAGCAGTACTTC. It encodes CASRGWTRTDEYEQYF.

V is TRBV4-1 and J is TRBJ1-1; D remains ambiguous. Germline CDR1 is MGHRA and CDR2 is YSYEKL. This CDR3 is 15 amino acids long. Trimming left V 5 bases short and J 4 bases short, with 17 bases between. CDR3 in DNA: TGCGCCAGCAGCAACTTAAGGCAGGTCCTCACTGAAGCTTTCTTT. Its protein product is CASSNLRQVLTEAFF.

V is TRBV20-1 and J is TRBJ2-7, with 9 bases lining up with TRBD2. The CDR3 has 18 residues. Germline values: CDR1 DFQATT, CDR2 SNEGSKA (reference sequence). The ends lost 0 bases at V and 4 bases at J; junction bases unmatched: 16. This chain's CDR3 is CSARDWGGLAGVGYEQYF. CDR3 bases: TGCAGTGCTAGAGATTGGGGGGGACTAGCAGGGGTCGGATACGAGCAGTACTTC.

The chain carries TRBV29-1 and TRBJ2-3; D gene ambiguous. The CDR3 has 12 amino acids. Germline-derived CDR1 and CDR2 are SQVTM and ANQGSEA. The CDR3 DNA follows: TGCATCGCCGCTTTTGGGGAAGATACGCAGTATTTT. It codes for CIAAFGEDTQYF.

Worth noting for this clonotype: This sequence may be a read error, since a much larger clone differs from it by one base. This rearrangement joins TRBV20-1 to TRBJ2-3; no reliable D call. V shed 8 bases and J shed 6 bases, with 18 bases lying between them. In germline, CDR1 is DFQATT, CDR2 SNEGSKA (reference sequence). This CDR3 is built from 13 residues. CDR3 region: CSTAVGSADTQYF. CDR3 nucleotide sequence: TGCAGTACAGCCGTCGGATCGGCGGATACGCAGTATTTT.

Many counts were recorded for this clonotype. The CDR3 reads CASSQTRGFSYNEQFF. The DNA of the CDR3 is TGCGCCAGCAGCCAGACTAGGGGTTTTTCCTACAATGAGCAGTTCTTC. This rearrangement joins TRBV4-1 to TRBJ2-1, with D possibly matching TRBD2 (6 bases). This CDR3 has 16 amino acids. Germline V gives CDR1 MGHRA, CDR2 YSYEKL. The ends were cut back, 3 bases at V and 1 base at J, with 13 bases in the middle.

The gene calls are TRBV28 and TRBJ2-5; tentative D call: TRBD1 (6 bases). Trimming cost V 6 bases and J 5 bases, with 16 bases left between them. Germline V gives CDR1 MDHEN, CDR2 SYDVKM. The CDR3 length is 14 residues. In DNA form, the CDR3 reads TGTGCCAGCAGGAGGACAGCGACGAGGGAGACCCAGTACTTC. Protein product: CASRRTATRETQYF.

This chain uses TRBV4-3 with TRBJ1-2; 9 nucleotides line up with TRBD1. The CDR3 has 14 amino acids. Germline loops: CDR1 LGHNA, CDR2 YSLEER. V trimming: 4 bases; J trimming: 11 bases; junction bases outside the gene matches: 11. The CDR3: CASSLKGQGHGYTF. The DNA of the CDR3 is TGCGCCAGCAGCCTCAAGGGACAGGGCCACGGGTACACCTTC.

A few counts support this clonotype. The chain carries TRBV7-2 and TRBJ2-3; D unclear. Germline V gene lookup returns CDR1 SGHTA and CDR2 FQGNSA. The ends were cut back, 1 base at V and 3 bases at J, with 8 bases in the middle. The CDR3 runs 14 residues. CDR3 residues: CASSLGPVTDTQYF. DNA of the CDR3: TGTGCCAGCAGCTTAGGCCCGGTAACAGATACGCAGTATTTT.

The table lists this clonotype with a few counts. The V call is TRBV10-3, the J call TRBJ1-1; no definite D call. The V gene lost 4 bases and the J gene lost 3 bases, with 9 bases spanning the gap. The length of the CDR3 is 13 residues. Germline CDR1 reads ENHRY; CDR2 reads SYGVKD. The CDR3 DNA is TGTGCCATCAGTGTCCGGGTGGACACTGAAGCTTTCTTT. It encodes CAISVRVDTEAFF.

The sample holds one count of this clonotype. The chain uses TRBV6-5 and TRBJ2-7; 11 nucleotides line up with TRBD2. This CDR3 has 15 amino acids. CDR1 MNHEY and CDR2 SVGAGI come from the germline V gene. V was clipped by 1 base and J by 4 bases; unmatched bases: 3. The chain's CDR3 is CASSYLAGGPYEQYF. The CDR3, as DNA: TGTGCCAGCAGTTACTTAGCGGGAGGGCCATACGAGCAGTACTTC.

The chain joins TRBV6-5 to TRBJ1-6; no clear D. Germline loops: CDR1 MNHEY, CDR2 SVGAGI. The V and J ends lost 0 bases and 9 bases respectively, with 18 bases between them. There are 17 residues in the CDR3. The CDR3 DNA is TGTGCCAGCAGTTACTCGAAGGTCGCGAATTATGGTTCACCCCTCCACTTT. Amino acids: CASSYSKVANYGSPLHF.

As regards this clonotype: A much bigger clone sits one base away, suggesting this may be a read error. V gene TRBV12-3 or TRBV12-4 combines with J gene TRBJ2-7; 8 bases are a match to TRBD1. After removal of 3 bases from V and 4 bases from J, the junction contained 5 bases not matched to a gene. The CDR3 covers 14 residues. The CDR3 coding sequence is TGTGCCAGCAGTTTTCCAGGGGGCACGTACGAGCAGTACTTC. It yields the protein CASSFPGGTYEQYF.

V and J are TRBV3-1 and TRBJ2-7, with 10 positions matching TRBD2. V lost 1 base and J lost 7; bases outside the gene matches: 10. CDR1 and CDR2 from the germline V gene are LGHDT and YNNKEL (reference sequence). This CDR3 has 16 residues. The CDR3 protein is CASSQGLLAGVEEQYF. The DNA for the CDR3 is TGTGCCAGCAGCCAAGGTTTGCTAGCGGGAGTCGAGGAGCAGTACTTC.

This clonotype was detected a few times. The chain uses TRBV20-1 and TRBJ2-1; a possible D gene is TRBD2 (6 bases). Trimming took 5 bases from V and 9 from J, leaving 14 bases between them. Germline CDR1 DFQATT, CDR2 SNEGSKA (reference sequence). CDR3 length: 12 amino acids. The CDR3 nucleotides read TGCAGTGCTTGGACTCCCGGGGGTGAGCAGTTCTTC. This translates into CSAWTPGGEQFF.

J is TRBJ2-5 and V is TRBV5-1, with D possibly TRBD2 on 5 matching bases. Germline V gene lookup returns CDR1 SGHRS and CDR2 YFSETQ. The CDR3 covers 13 residues. V was clipped by 3 bases and J by 5 bases, with 11 bases between them. CDR3 in DNA: TGCGCCAGCAGCTGGCAGCGAGGGGAGACCCAGTACTTC. Translating gives CASSWQRGETQYF.

This clonotype showed up just a few times. The chain uses TRBV28 and TRBJ1-4; 7 nucleotides align to TRBD1. V lost 5 bases to trimming and J lost 5 bases; unmatched junction nucleotides: 2. Germline V gene sequence: CDR1 MDHEN, CDR2 SYDVKM. The CDR3 runs to 13 residues. The CDR3 nucleotides read TGTGCCAGCAGTCTACAGGGGAATGAAAAACTGTTTTTT. Encoded protein: CASSLQGNEKLFF.

This clonotype was recorded once. The gene calls are TRBV2 and TRBJ2-2; 10 bases are shared with TRBD2. Germline V lookup: CDR1 SNHLY, CDR2 FYNNEI. The trim removed 2 bases at V and 1 base at J, leaving 7 bases unmatched. CDR3 size: 18 residues. The CDR3 DNA follows: TGTGCCAGCAGTGAATTTAGCGGGAGGACAAAGAACACCGGGGAGCTGTTTTTT. Translating gives CASSEFSGRTKNTGELFF.

The CDR3, as DNA: TGCGCCAGCAGCCAAACCCGAAGGTTTTCTAGCAATCAGCCCCAGCATTTT. It specifies CASSQTRRFSSNQPQHF. The V call is TRBV4-1, the J call TRBJ1-5; no reliable D call. V lost 2 bases to trimming and J lost 0 bases, with 14 bases between them. This CDR3 spans 17 amino acids. Germline CDR1 reads MGHRA; CDR2 reads YSYEKL.

This clonotype has a handful of counts. The CDR3 bases are TGCAGCGTTGATTCCTCAGGGGGCTCCTCTGGGGCCAACGTCCTGACTTTC. Protein: CSVDSSGGSSGANVLTF. The genes are TRBV29-1 and TRBJ2-6; TRBD1 agrees at 8 bases. Germline V CDR1 and CDR2: SQVTM, ANQGSEA. V dropped 3 bases and J dropped 0; count of bases not matched to a gene: 7. The CDR3 has 17 residues.

The chain uses TRBV29-1 and TRBJ1-2, with a possible D match to TRBD1 (6 bases). CDR1 is SQVTM, CDR2 ANQGSEA, per germline. The CDR3 totals 14 residues. V was shortened by 5 bases and J by 4 bases, with 17 bases between the two germline ends. This chain's CDR3 is CSVLPQQGGYGYTF. The CDR3 region has the DNA TGCAGCGTTTTGCCCCAACAGGGAGGCTATGGCTACACCTTC.

The rearrangement joins TRBV7-2 to TRBJ2-5; D is ambiguous. Trimming removed 5 bases from V and 5 bases from J, with 9 bases in between. CDR3 length: 12 residues. The germline V gene encodes CDR1 SGHTA and CDR2 FQGNSA. This CDR3 reads CASSDGGETQYF. The CDR3, as DNA: TGTGCCAGCAGCGACGGTGGGGAGACCCAGTACTTC.

This clonotype was detected a few times. This chain connects TRBV28 to TRBJ2-3, with TRBD2 as a possible D gene (5 bases). The germline gives CDR1 MDHEN, CDR2 SYDVKM. Between the trimmed V and J ends, which lost 10 bases and 0 bases, there was a span of 14 bases. The CDR3 totals 14 residues. The CDR3 coding sequence is TGTGCCACGGAGGTTGGACGTAGCACAGATACGCAGTATTTT. Translating it yields CATEVGRSTDTQYF. Looking up the rest from reference TRBV28 and TRBJ2-3 gives the full variable domain: DVKVTQSSRYLVKRTGEKVFLECVQDMDHENMFWYRQDPGLGLRLIYFSYDVKMKEKGDIPEGYSVSREKKERFSLILESASTNQTSMYLCATEVGRSTDTQYFGPGTRLTVL.

V gene TRBV9 combines with J gene TRBJ2-1; 10 bases agree with TRBD2. The CDR3 is 16 amino acids. With 4 bases clipped from V and 8 bases from J, the junction kept 12 bases outside the gene matches. Germline V gives CDR1 SGDLS, CDR2 YYNGEE. CDR3 bases: TGTGCCAGCAGCCCTTTTCCTAGCGGGAGCGACGATGAGCAGTTCTTC. Translation: CASSPFPSGSDDEQFF.